These 24 T cell receptor beta chains were all obtained from the same sample, sequenced in a study of blood T cell repertoires in COVID-19 (TCRdb year 2020). The receptor library was made with the immunoSEQ multiplex PCR assay. TCRdb took this table from immuneACCESS and kept in-frame rearrangements with V and J called. Such tables lack part of the clones; where checked against another copy, unresolved V genes explain under half of the gap, and the rest is unexplained. For this sample there are about 130,000 clones; about 86% appear just once. About 10% of the sample goes to the ten largest clones. Sequencing was carried out using PBMCs or T cells enriched from blood (not recorded which). These receptors all stem from a man aged 45-65 years who had recovered from COVID-19.

In its sample, this clone is medium-sized. The chain recombines TRBV19 with TRBJ2-2; 7 nucleotides match TRBD1. The CDR3 runs to 14 residues. Germline V gene sequence: CDR1 LNHDA, CDR2 SQIVND (reference sequence). Losses at the gene ends were 10 bases for V and 3 bases for J; bases not matched to a gene: 8. The CDR3 spells CATGTEGDTGELFF. The CDR3 coding sequence is TGTGCCACGGGGACAGAGGGGGACACCGGGGAGCTGTTTTTT. Together with reference TRBV19 and TRBJ2-2, the CDR3 gives the full variable domain: DGGITQSPKYLFRKEGQNVTLSCEQNLNHDAMYWYRQDPGQGLRLIYYSQIVNDFQKGDIAEGYSVSREKKESFPLTVTSAQKNPTAFYLCATGTEGDTGELFFGEGSRLTVL.

V is TRBV12-3 or TRBV12-4 and J is TRBJ2-7; unclear D gene. Trimming removed 9 bases from V and 6 bases from J, with 18 bases in between. The CDR3 is 13 amino acids. The CDR3 spells CASQVGLAREQYF. CDR3 nucleotides: TGTGCCAGTCAGGTTGGCCTCGCCCGCGAGCAGTACTTC.

The V and J genes are TRBV27 and TRBJ1-6; D ambiguous. V lost 3 bases and J 9 bases, leaving 12 bases between the germline ends. In germline, CDR1 is MNHEY, CDR2 SMNVEV (reference sequence). This CDR3 is 14 amino acids long. In nucleotides, the CDR3 is TGTGCCAGCAGTTTGGCCGACCGGGGTTCACCCCTCCACTTT. It specifies CASSLADRGSPLHF.

The chain has TRBV5-1 and TRBJ1-5; 12 nucleotides align to TRBD1. In germline, CDR1 is SGHRS, CDR2 YFSETQ. The CDR3 sequence is 16 residues long. V lost 4 bases to trimming and J lost 3 bases; unmatched junction nucleotides: 5. This CDR3 is CASSPGTGGFNQPQHF. The CDR3, as DNA: TGCGCCAGCAGCCCGGGGACAGGGGGCTTCAATCAGCCCCAGCATTTT.

The gene calls are TRBV4-1 and TRBJ2-7, with D perhaps TRBD2 (6 bases). The germline gives CDR1 MGHRA, CDR2 YSYEKL. V lost 1 base to trimming and J lost 6 bases, with 13 bases between them. The CDR3 is 14 amino acids. CDR3 in amino acids: CASSQARGSGEQYF. The CDR3, as DNA: TGCGCCAGCAGCCAAGCCCGGGGTAGCGGCGAGCAGTACTTC.

This chain links TRBV7-2 with TRBJ2-1; 11 bases align to TRBD2. CDR3 size: 16 residues. V lost 0 bases, J lost 8 bases, and 6 bases stayed unmatched. The germline V gene encodes CDR1 SGHTA and CDR2 FQGNSA. The CDR3 nucleotides read TGTGCCAGCAGCTTAGCGCTAGCGGGGGGAGGGGATGAGCAGTTCTTC. Its protein product is CASSLALAGGGDEQFF.

V and J are TRBV4-3 and TRBJ2-3, with 8 positions matching TRBD1. J lost 11 bases, V lost 0 bases, and 4 bases had no gene match. This CDR3 comprises 13 residues. The germline CDR1 and CDR2 sequences are LGHNA and YSLEER. This CDR3 reads CASSQDRQGMQYF. As DNA, the CDR3 is TGCGCCAGCAGCCAAGATCGACAGGGGATGCAGTATTTT.

The rearrangement joins TRBV28 to TRBJ2-5, with 8 bases aligning to TRBD2. Germline values: CDR1 MDHEN, CDR2 SYDVKM. Losses at the gene ends were 5 bases for V and 3 bases for J; bases not matched to a gene: 11. This CDR3 is built from 16 residues. The CDR3 sequence: CASSPAGGAGKETQYF. The DNA of the CDR3 is TGTGCCAGCAGTCCAGCCGGGGGGGCGGGGAAAGAGACCCAGTACTTC.

This clone was counted once. The genes are TRBV7-2 and TRBJ2-7; perhaps TRBD1 as D (5 bases). Germline V gene data show CDR1 as SGHTA and CDR2 as FQGNSA. CDR3 length: 14 amino acids. V was clipped by 7 bases and J by 1 base, with 14 bases between them. The CDR3 sequence: CASTEPRQSYEQYF. The CDR3 bases are TGTGCCAGCACCGAACCCCGACAGTCCTACGAGCAGTACTTC.

CDR3 loop: CASSFSGGHGELFF. CDR3 bases: TGCGCCAGCAGCTTTTCAGGGGGCCACGGGGAGCTGTTTTTT. The chain employs TRBV5-1 and TRBJ2-2, with 8 bases aligning to TRBD1. The CDR3 consists of 14 residues. The germline gives CDR1 SGHRS, CDR2 YFSETQ. V shed 2 bases, J shed 7 bases, and the junction held 4 bases outside the gene matches. Using reference TRBV5-1 and TRBJ2-2 for the parts outside the CDR3, the full variable domain is KAGVTQTPRYLIKTRGQQVTLSCSPISGHRSVSWYQQTPGQGLQFLFEYFSETQRNKGNFPGRFSGRQFSNSRSEMNVSTLELGDSALYLCASSFSGGHGELFFGEGSRLTVL.

V gene TRBV9 combines with J gene TRBJ1-1; TRBD1 aligns across 9 bases. CDR1 and CDR2 (germline): SGDLS, YYNGEE. Trimming at V came to 2 bases and at J to 4 bases, leaving 6 bases not matched to a gene. This CDR3 region has 15 residues. The CDR3 DNA reads TGTGCCAGCAGCGTCTACAGGGGGCTTGGCACTGAAGCTTTCTTT. Translated, it gives CASSVYRGLGTEAFF.

This rearrangement joins TRBV7-8 to TRBJ2-7; TRBD2 agrees at 14 bases. J was trimmed by 3 bases and V by 5 bases; bases with no gene match: 6. The CDR3 has 16 residues. Germline CDR1 SGHVS, CDR2 FQNEAQ. CDR3 amino acids: CASSLLGLAGGYEQYF. The CDR3 DNA sequence: TGTGCCAGCAGCCTCCTAGGACTAGCGGGGGGCTACGAGCAGTACTTC.

The chain employs TRBV6-6 and TRBJ2-7; 12 bases match TRBD1. V trimming: 0 bases; J trimming: 9 bases; junction bases outside the gene matches: 6. This CDR3 is built from 15 residues. Germline CDR1 reads MNHNY; CDR2 reads SVGAGI (reference sequence). This CDR3 reads CASSYSPGQGAGQYF. The DNA for the CDR3 is TGTGCCAGCAGTTACTCCCCGGGACAGGGGGCGGGGCAGTACTTC.

The chain carries TRBV18 and TRBJ2-6; 8 bases map to TRBD1. Germline V gives CDR1 KGHSH, CDR2 LQKENI. The CDR3 totals 18 residues. Losses at the gene ends were 3 bases for V and 0 bases for J; bases not matched to a gene: 7. The CDR3 here is CASSPRTGGLSGANVLTF. Written as DNA, the CDR3 is TGTGCCAGCTCACCCCGAACAGGGGGACTCTCTGGGGCCAACGTCCTGACTTTC. Filled out from reference TRBV18 and TRBJ2-6, the complete variable domain reads NAGVMQNPRHLVRRRGQEARLRCSPMKGHSHVYWYRQLPEEGLKFMVYLQKENIIDESGMPKERFSAEFPKEGPSILRIQQVVRGDSAAYFCASSPRTGGLSGANVLTFGAGSRLTVL.

The chain carries TRBV7-8 and TRBJ1-4; TRBD1 is a possible D gene (5 bases). The V gene's germline CDR1 is SGHVS and CDR2 FQNEAQ. This CDR3 comprises 15 residues. The V gene lost 4 bases and the J gene lost 6 bases, with 15 bases spanning the gap. The CDR3 region is CASSSSGSLDEKLFF. The CDR3 bases are TGTGCCAGCAGCTCCTCAGGGTCTCTGGATGAAAAACTGTTTTTT. The complete variable domain, with remaining parts taken from reference TRBV7-8 and TRBJ1-4, reads GAGVSQSPRYKVAKRGQDVALRCDPISGHVSLFWYQQALGQGPEFLTYFQNEAQLDKSGLPSDRFFAERPEGSVSTLKIQRTQQEDSAVYLCASSSSGSLDEKLFFGSGTQLSVL.

For the CDR3, the DNA is TGTGCCAGCAGCCGCGAATCTCCCCTCAATGAGCAGTTCTTC. As protein: CASSRESPLNEQFF. The genes are TRBV27 and TRBJ2-1; D not certain. The ends were cut back, 6 bases at V and 6 bases at J, with 15 bases in the middle. CDR1 is MNHEY and CDR2 is SMNVEV in the germline V gene (reference sequence). This CDR3 is built from 14 residues.

V is TRBV12-5 and J is TRBJ1-2; the D gene is possibly TRBD1 (6 bases). CDR3 length: 17 amino acids. With 5 bases removed from V and 2 bases from J, the gap between germline ends came to 21 bases. The germline CDR1 and CDR2 sequences are LGHNT and FRNRAP. CDR3 region: CASGQINRGGGNYGYTF. The CDR3, as DNA: TGTGCTAGTGGTCAGATAAACCGAGGGGGGGGAAACTATGGCTACACCTTC.

J is TRBJ2-3 and V is TRBV25-1; 9 nucleotides align to TRBD1. Germline loops: CDR1 MGHDK, CDR2 SYGVNS. V shed 8 bases and J 4 bases; nucleotides not matched to a gene: 7. The CDR3 consists of 14 residues. The CDR3 DNA is TGTGCCAGCCAAAACGACAGGGGGGCAGATACGCAGTATTTT. This translates into CASQNDRGADTQYF.

This chain links TRBV12-3 or TRBV12-4 with TRBJ1-5; 7 bases match TRBD1. The CDR3 extends over 13 amino acids. Unmatched junction bases numbered 3, after V lost 5 bases and J lost 5 bases. CDR3 in amino acids: CASSGGTDQPQHF. CDR3 coding DNA: TGTGCCAGCAGTGGGGGGACAGATCAGCCCCAGCATTTT.

V gene TRBV9 combines with J gene TRBJ1-3; 9 nucleotides match TRBD1. Trimming cost V 0 bases and J 3 bases; bases outside gene matches: 1. The CDR3 runs 15 residues. Germline lookup yields CDR1 SGDLS and CDR2 YYNGEE. The CDR3 spells CASSVGTGVGNTIYF. The CDR3 coding sequence is TGTGCCAGCAGCGTAGGGACAGGGGTTGGAAACACCATATATTTT.

This chain uses TRBV28 with TRBJ2-1, with unresolved D. Germline V CDR1 and CDR2: MDHEN, SYDVKM. Trimming pared 1 base from V and 0 bases from J, leaving 10 bases between. The CDR3 covers 16 residues. For the CDR3, the DNA is TGTGCCAGCAGTTTATACGTGGCCAGCTCCTACAATGAGCAGTTCTTC. Its translation: CASSLYVASSYNEQFF. Variable domain in full (rest from reference TRBV28 and TRBJ2-1): DVKVTQSSRYLVKRTGEKVFLECVQDMDHENMFWYRQDPGLGLRLIYFSYDVKMKEKGDIPEGYSVSREKKERFSLILESASTNQTSMYLCASSLYVASSYNEQFFGPGTRLTVL.

V usage is TRBV6-5 and J usage is TRBJ2-3; tentatively, D is TRBD1 (6 bases). This CDR3 comprises 14 residues. Trimming shortened V by 11 bases and J by 2 bases, and 17 bases separated the two germline ends. Germline CDR1 and CDR2: MNHEY and SVGAGI. CDR3 sequence: CASGGAVDTDTQYF. Here the CDR3 DNA reads TGTGCCTCTGGGGGCGCCGTGGACACAGATACGCAGTATTTT.

V usage is TRBV6-5 and J usage is TRBJ1-4; 9 bases are shared with TRBD1. The CDR3 is 15 amino acids. With V trimmed by 6 bases and J by 4 bases, 6 bases remained unmatched. The V gene's germline CDR1 is MNHEY and CDR2 SVGAGI. CDR3 protein: CASRITTGGNEKLFF. CDR3 sequence (DNA): TGTGCCAGCAGGATTACGACAGGGGGTAATGAAAAACTGTTTTTT.

The chain has TRBV7-8 and TRBJ2-5; 7 positions match TRBD1. The CDR3 contains 15 residues. Germline V gene data show CDR1 as SGHVS and CDR2 as FQNEAQ. With 2 bases clipped from V and 5 bases from J, the junction kept 8 bases outside the gene matches. The CDR3 DNA sequence: TGTGCCAGCAGCTTACTCGCAGGGGGAATTGAGACCCAGTACTTC. It encodes CASSLLAGGIETQYF.